One sample yielded the 11 T cell receptor beta chains listed below, sequenced in a study of PD-1 blockade in mismatch repair-deficient tumors. Using immunoSEQ multiplex PCR, the repertoire was profiled, and TCRdb retains in-frame clones only, with some absent. This sample has approximately 120,000 clones, with around 86% found just once. This material consisted of peripheral blood, taken 44 weeks after starting pembrolizumab. These receptors were taken from an adult with mismatch repair-deficient cancer.

The V call is TRBV4-1, the J call TRBJ2-7; weak D call: TRBD1 (5 bases). The germline V gene has CDR1 MGHRA and CDR2 YSYEKL. Trimming removed 0 bases at V and 6 bases at J, with 9 bases between. CDR3 length: 13 residues. The CDR3 sequence: CASSQEQGPEQYF. The CDR3 DNA reads as TGCGCCAGCAGCCAAGAGCAGGGTCCCGAGCAGTACTTC.

V and J are TRBV6-1 and TRBJ1-5, with D possibly TRBD1 on 6 matching bases. There are 14 residues in the CDR3. The ends were cut back, 7 bases at V and 6 bases at J, with 16 bases in the middle. Germline assignment: CDR1 MNHNS and CDR2 SASEGT. As DNA, the CDR3 is TGTGCCAGCATCCCCGGGGGCGGGGGTCAGCCCCAGCATTTT. Its translation is CASIPGGGGQPQHF.

V is TRBV5-1 and J is TRBJ2-7; D is uncertain. There are 16 residues in the CDR3. CDR1 is SGHRS and CDR2 is YFSETQ in the germline V gene. Trimming left V 1 base short and J 2 bases short, with 16 bases between. The DNA of the CDR3 is TGCGCCAGCAGCTTGAATTTTCGGGCAGGTCCCTACGAGCAGTACTTC. It codes for CASSLNFRAGPYEQYF.

This clone has just one count. The V gene is TRBV18, the J gene TRBJ2-5; 14 positions agree with TRBD2. Germline trimming cut 1 base from V and 5 bases from J; bases unmatched to any gene: 6. This CDR3 spans 17 amino acids. CDR1 KGHSH and CDR2 LQKENI come from the germline V gene. In nucleotides, the CDR3 is TGTGCCAGCTCACCACGTGGACTAGCGGGAGGCCTGGAGACCCAGTACTTC. Amino acids: CASSPRGLAGGLETQYF.

The V call is TRBV14, the J call TRBJ2-1; perhaps D is TRBD1 or TRBD2 (5 bases each). V was trimmed by 2 bases and J by 5 bases, leaving 10 bases between them. This CDR3 region has 14 residues. In germline, CDR1 is SGHDN, CDR2 FVKESK. CDR3 residues: CASSQRWGNNEQFF. The CDR3 bases are TGTGCCAGCAGCCAAAGGTGGGGGAACAATGAGCAGTTCTTC.

The V and J genes are TRBV18 and TRBJ1-1; D not certain. The length of the CDR3 is 15 residues. Trimming removed 6 bases at V and 2 bases at J, with 16 bases between. Germline CDR1 reads KGHSH; CDR2 reads LQKENI. CDR3 DNA: TGTGCCAGCTCCCGGGGATGGGAGGCCAACACTGAAGCTTTCTTT. This translates into CASSRGWEANTEAFF.

The chain is built from TRBV7-9 and TRBJ1-1; weak D call: TRBD1 (5 bases). CDR3 size: 16 residues. Looked up from germline, CDR1 is SEHNR and CDR2 is FQNEAQ (reference sequence). Between the trimmed V and J ends, which lost 5 bases and 1 base, there was a span of 17 bases. The CDR3 DNA reads as TGTGCCAGCAGCGTCCAGAGGGCCGGGGCGAACACTGAAGCTTTCTTT. This encodes CASSVQRAGANTEAFF.

This clone was picked up one time. The chain recombines TRBV5-4 with TRBJ2-5, with 9 bases identical to TRBD1. CDR1 is SGHNT and CDR2 is YYREEE in the germline V gene (reference sequence). V shed 4 bases and J 4 bases; nucleotides not matched to a gene: 5. CDR3 length: 14 amino acids. CDR3 nucleotides: TGTGCCAGCAGCCGGACAGGGGTCCTAGAGACCCAGTACTTC. It is translated as CASSRTGVLETQYF.

This clone was seen a few times. This rearrangement joins TRBV27 to TRBJ2-1, with 15 positions matching TRBD2. Germline CDR1 MNHEY, CDR2 SMNVEV (reference sequence). The CDR3 is made up of 13 amino acids. The ends lost 8 bases at V and 9 bases at J; junction bases unmatched: 2. CDR3 nucleotides: TGTGCCAGCCGGGGACTAGCGGGGGGTGAGCAGTTCTTC. As protein: CASRGLAGGEQFF.

The V and J genes are TRBV2 and TRBJ2-7, with D uncertain. This CDR3 is built from 14 residues. The germline V gene has CDR1 SNHLY and CDR2 FYNNEI. V lost 4 bases to trimming and J lost 0 bases, with 10 bases between them. The DNA of the CDR3 is TGTGCCAGCAGTGCCAAGGCTATCTCCTACGAGCAGTACTTC. Translation: CASSAKAISYEQYF.

The chain links TRBV6-5 to TRBJ2-4; 11 bases agree with TRBD2. Looked up from germline, CDR1 is MNHEY and CDR2 is SVGAGI. With 7 bases clipped from V and 8 bases from J, the junction kept 10 bases outside the gene matches. There are 15 residues in the CDR3. CDR3 coding DNA: TGTGCCAGCACCACGACGACTAGCGGGGTGTACATTCAGTACTTC. Protein sequence: CASTTTTSGVYIQYF.